Sequencing of this T cell receptor (beta chain) was carried out in a study of identifying expanded T cells in peripheral blood. After removal of 0 bases from V and 8 bases from J, the junction contained 5 bases not matched to a gene. The CDR3 is 15 amino acids. Germline CDR1 SGHRS, CDR2 YFSETQ. Broader study findings: Technical replicates showed roughly 1.2 changed clones; approximately two weeks approximately 16; four weeks 19. Roughly two-week clone count variance significantly increased as total template count grew.

In the case of this clone: Its antigen is undetermined.

Healthy donors had no documented immune events, such as infections, while sampled. Profiling relied on immunoSEQ multiplex PCR, and the TCRdb table lists in-frame clones only, not all of them. This table holds about 100,000 clones, around 90% found once. The receptor comes from a person aged 18 to 75 in good health. The sequenced material came from blood. The genes are TRBV5-1 and TRBJ1-4; 9 bases agree with TRBD1. Here the CDR3 reads CASSLGDRAGEKLFF. The CDR3 DNA reads TGCGCCAGCAGCTTGGGGGACAGGGCGGGAGAAAAACTGTTTTTT.